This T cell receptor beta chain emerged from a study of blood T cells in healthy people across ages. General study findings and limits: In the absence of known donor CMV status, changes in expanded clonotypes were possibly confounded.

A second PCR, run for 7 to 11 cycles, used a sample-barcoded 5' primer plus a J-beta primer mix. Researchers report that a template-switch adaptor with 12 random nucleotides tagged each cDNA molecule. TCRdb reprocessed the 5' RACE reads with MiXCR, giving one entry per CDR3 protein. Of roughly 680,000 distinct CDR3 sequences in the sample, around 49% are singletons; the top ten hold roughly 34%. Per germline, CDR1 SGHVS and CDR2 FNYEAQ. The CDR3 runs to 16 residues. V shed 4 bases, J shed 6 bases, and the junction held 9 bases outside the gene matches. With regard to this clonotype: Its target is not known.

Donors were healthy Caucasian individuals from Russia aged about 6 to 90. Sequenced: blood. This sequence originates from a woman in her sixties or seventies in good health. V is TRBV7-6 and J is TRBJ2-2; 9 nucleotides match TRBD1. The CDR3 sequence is CASSSTPGQGAGELFF. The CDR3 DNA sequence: TGTGCCAGCAGCTCAACCCCGGGACAGGGTGCCGGGGAGCTGTTTTTT.